This TCR beta chain was recovered during a study of CD8 T cells in ankylosing spondylitis. The CDR3 is made up of 14 amino acids. The V end was cut by 8 bases, the J end by 1 base, with 12 bases between. Germline-derived CDR1 and CDR2 are MDHEN and SYDVKM. This clonotype showed up many times. Antigen unknown. The study's findings and limits: Clones tied to disease were said to be significantly enriched in matched ankylosing spondylitis synovial fluid.

As the method for making TCR beta libraries, quantitative 5'-RACE with molecular barcodes was used. A single record per CDR3 protein comes from TCRdb applying MiXCR to the 5' RACE reads. The sample has some 140,000 distinct CDR3 sequences, roughly 8.4% seen once. The sequencing sample was made of synovial fluid, either unsorted or a sorted T cell fraction (not recorded which). V gene TRBV28 combines with J gene TRBJ2-4; the D gene is possibly TRBD2 (5 bases). This TCR was sampled from a male donor with ankylosing spondylitis. The CDR3 bases are TGTGCCAGCGGGAGAGGCAGGGCCAAAAACATTCAGTACTTC. Its protein product is CASGRGRAKNIQYF.